The clone carrying this T cell receptor beta chain was recorded a few times. This entry belongs to a study of identical twins. MiXCR, applied by TCRdb to the 5' RACE reads, yields one record per CDR3 protein. Of about 890,000 distinct CDR3 sequences listed, about 12% are singletons. CDR1 is MNHEY and CDR2 is SMNVEV in the germline V gene (reference sequence). Trimming removed 7 bases from V and 7 bases from J; junction bases left unmatched: 12. The CDR3 spans 14 residues. These data were also filed under a second study, of yellow fever vaccine responses in identical twins.

The sequencing sample was made of PBMCs. V is TRBV27 and J is TRBJ2-5, with 7 bases identical to TRBD2. This TCR was sampled from a woman between 18 and 29 years old in good health. CDR3 DNA: TGTGCCAGCACCCGGGGGGACGGAGTTGGGACCCAGTACTTC. Its protein product is CASTRGDGVGTQYF.